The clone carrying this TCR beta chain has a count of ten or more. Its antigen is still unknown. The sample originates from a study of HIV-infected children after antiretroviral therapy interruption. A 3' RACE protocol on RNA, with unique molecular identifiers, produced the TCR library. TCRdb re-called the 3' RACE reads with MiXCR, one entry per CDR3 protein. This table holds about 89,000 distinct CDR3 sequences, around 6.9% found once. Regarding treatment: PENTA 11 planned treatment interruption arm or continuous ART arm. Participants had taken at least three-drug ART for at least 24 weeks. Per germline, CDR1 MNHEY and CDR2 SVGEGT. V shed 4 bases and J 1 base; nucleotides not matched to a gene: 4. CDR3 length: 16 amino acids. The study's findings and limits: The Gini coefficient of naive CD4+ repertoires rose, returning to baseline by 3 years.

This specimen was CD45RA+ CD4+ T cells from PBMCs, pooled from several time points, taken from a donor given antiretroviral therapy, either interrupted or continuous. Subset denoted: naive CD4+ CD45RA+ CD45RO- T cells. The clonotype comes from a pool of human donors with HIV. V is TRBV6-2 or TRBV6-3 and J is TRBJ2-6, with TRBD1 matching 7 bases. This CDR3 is CASSSGQISGANVLTF. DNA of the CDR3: TGTGCCAGCAGTTCGGGACAGATTTCTGGGGCCAACGTCCTGACTTTC.